This T cell receptor beta chain emerged from a study of beta chain features in type 1 diabetes. cDNA synthesis used the whole RNA isolate, giving expressed TCRB sequences. Sequencing used immunoSEQ multiplex PCR; TCRdb keeps in-frame clones, though not all of them. The repertoire includes 330,000 or so clones, 10% to 15% of them detected once, and about 0.01% sits in the top ten. This clone was counted a few times. Antigen specificity is unknown. A single heparinised blood sample, averaging around 110 mL, was obtained per donor. V was cut by 0 bases and J by 6 bases, with 15 bases left in between. Germline CDR1 SGHDN, CDR2 FVKESK. This CDR3 has 16 amino acids. Study-level results: The study found moderately but significantly shorter TCRB CDR3s in all four CD4+ subsets of Type 1 diabetes patients.

The chain uses TRBV14 and TRBJ2-1; D may be TRBD1 (6 bases). The sequencing sample was made of naive CD4+ T cells from blood. The source is a woman in her late teens or twenties with type 1 diabetes. Here the CDR3 DNA reads TGTGCCAGCAGCCAAGATTTCGGCAGGGGCCGCAATGAGCAGTTCTTC. It yields the protein CASSQDFGRGRNEQFF.